This TCR beta chain was identified in a study of blood T cell repertoires in COVID-19. Study context: Researchers got acute and convalescent COVID-19 samples from the United States, Italy and Spain. T cells, B-cell-depleted T cells, or PBMCs supplied cDNA or gDNA.

Seattle participants joined during active infection and were tracked over time. The CDR3 consists of 14 residues. As processed by the authors: Using reference gene primer amplification, nucleated cell counts were estimated. The method was immunoSEQ multiplex PCR; TCRdb's version includes in-frame clones alone and lacks a portion of them. V and J calls and clone size come straight from that table; D and trimming were deduced from the DNA. The data show about 200,000 clones, around 90% seen once. V usage is TRBV12-1 and J usage is TRBJ2-4; the table assigns TRBD1, which was not confirmed against the DNA. TRBV12-1 is termed a pseudogene. The TCR sequence derives from a man aged 55 to 69 with COVID-19, enrolled during active disease. The sequencing input was peripheral blood. CDR3: CASSFNRGPDIQYF. As DNA, the CDR3 is TGTGCCAGCAGCTTTAACAGGGGCCCAGACATTCAGTACTTC.